One and the same sample provided the 8 T cell receptor beta chains below, sequenced in a study of T cell repertoires in cytomegalovirus infection. TCRdb re-called the reads with MiXCR, one entry per CDR3 protein. The table has hundreds of thousands of distinct CDR3 sequences, roughly 24% seen once. Sequencing was done on a sample of CD8+ T cells from PBMCs. These receptors all come from a human donor in good health (CMV status not recorded). Some clones in this sample may be carry-over from other donors' samples.

This chain connects TRBV7-6 to TRBJ2-5, with 8 bases matching TRBD1. CDR1 is SGHVS, CDR2 FNYEAQ, per germline. The CDR3 runs 16 residues. V was clipped by 4 bases and J by 3 bases; unmatched bases: 10. This chain's CDR3 is CASSWGQVPGEETQYF. As DNA, the CDR3 is TGTGCCAGCAGCTGGGGACAGGTACCAGGGGAAGAGACCCAGTACTTC.

This clonotype was recorded many times. The chain employs TRBV27 and TRBJ1-2, with D unresolved. From germline, CDR1 is MNHEY and CDR2 SMNVEV (reference sequence). The V gene lost 3 bases and the J gene lost 8 bases, with 13 bases spanning the gap. The CDR3 is made up of 13 amino acids. The CDR3 spells CASSFGPVQGYTF. CDR3 DNA: TGTGCCAGCAGTTTTGGGCCAGTCCAAGGCTACACCTTC.

With respect to this clonotype: A much larger clone is a single base away; this may be a read error. J is TRBJ2-3 and V is TRBV7-8; D may be TRBD2 (7 bases). This CDR3 has 17 amino acids. CDR1 and CDR2 from the germline V gene are SGHVS and FQNEAQ. Trimming cost V 4 bases and J 1 base, with 18 bases left between them. CDR3: CASSSPDGGLRTDTQYF. CDR3 coding DNA: TGTGCCAGCAGCTCCCCGGACGGGGGGCTCCGCACAGATACGCAGTATTTT.

This clonotype appeared many times. This chain joins TRBV27 and TRBJ1-2, with D possibly being TRBD1 (5 bases). V dropped 3 bases and J dropped 4 bases, with 9 bases sitting between them. The germline V gene encodes CDR1 MNHEY and CDR2 SMNVEV (reference sequence). The CDR3 extends over 13 amino acids. CDR3 loop: CASSFDSLYGYTF. As DNA, the CDR3 is TGTGCCAGCAGTTTCGACAGCCTCTATGGCTACACCTTC.

The chain recombines TRBV10-3 with TRBJ1-2, with D possibly TRBD1 on 6 matching bases. The germline V and J ends were trimmed by 5 bases and 0 bases, with 13 bases remaining between them. Per germline, CDR1 ENHRY and CDR2 SYGVKD. The CDR3 spans 15 residues. In nucleotides, the CDR3 is TGTGCCATCAGTTCCCTTTGGGACACTAACTATGGCTACACCTTC. Translating gives CAISSLWDTNYGYTF.

This CDR3 reads CATSGGGGYTF. DNA of the CDR3: TGTGCCACCAGCGGGGGCGGAGGCTACACCTTC. The chain employs TRBV15 and TRBJ1-2, with D tentatively TRBD1 (6 bases). V gave up 5 bases and J gave up 8 bases, with 9 bases separating them. The CDR3 is 11 amino acids. CDR1 LNHNV and CDR2 YYDKDF come from the germline V gene (reference sequence).

This clonotype appeared a few times. The chain joins TRBV28 to TRBJ1-6; tentative D call: TRBD1 (6 bases). V lost 1 base and J 4 bases, leaving 11 bases between the germline ends. The CDR3 is 16 residues long. The germline V gene encodes CDR1 MDHEN and CDR2 SYDVKM. This chain's CDR3 is CASSLSPGDYNSPLHF. In nucleotides, the CDR3 is TGTGCCAGCAGTTTATCCCCAGGGGATTATAATTCACCCCTCCACTTT.

Remarks on this clonotype: The junction departs from germline at one end; a sequencing error may be responsible. This sequence joins TRBV27 and TRBJ2-7; the D gene is possibly TRBD2 (6 bases). The CDR3 extends over 16 amino acids. Germline values: CDR1 MNHEY, CDR2 SMNVEV (reference sequence). The CDR3 nucleotides are TGTGCCAGCAGTTTAAGTAGACTTCGGGACTCCTACGTGCAGTACTTC. As protein: CASSLSRLRDSYVQYF.